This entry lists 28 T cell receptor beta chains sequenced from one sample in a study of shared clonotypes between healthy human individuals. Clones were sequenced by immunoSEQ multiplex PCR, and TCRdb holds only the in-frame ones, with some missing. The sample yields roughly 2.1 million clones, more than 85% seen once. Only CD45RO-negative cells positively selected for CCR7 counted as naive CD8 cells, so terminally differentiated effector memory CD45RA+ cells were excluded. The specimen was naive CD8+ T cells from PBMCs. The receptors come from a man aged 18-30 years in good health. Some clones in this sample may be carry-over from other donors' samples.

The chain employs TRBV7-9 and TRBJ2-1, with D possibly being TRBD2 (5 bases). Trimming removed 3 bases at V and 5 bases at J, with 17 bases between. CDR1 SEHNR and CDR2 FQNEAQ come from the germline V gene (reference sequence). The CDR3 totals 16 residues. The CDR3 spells CASSFISREPNNEQFF. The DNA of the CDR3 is TGTGCCAGCAGCTTTATCTCCCGGGAACCCAACAATGAGCAGTTCTTC.

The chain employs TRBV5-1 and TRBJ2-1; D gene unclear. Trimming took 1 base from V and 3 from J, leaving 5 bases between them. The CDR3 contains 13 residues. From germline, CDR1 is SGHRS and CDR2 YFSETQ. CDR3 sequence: CASSLRDYNEQFF. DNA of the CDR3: TGCGCCAGCAGCTTGAGGGACTACAATGAGCAGTTCTTC.

For the CDR3, the DNA is TGTGCCAGCAGCGCTCCGGTCAGTCGCCTTCAGTACTTC. This gives the protein CASSAPVSRLQYF. The chain links TRBV13 to TRBJ2-4; no clear D. CDR1 PRHDT and CDR2 FYEKMQ come from the germline V gene (reference sequence). Trimming pared 5 bases from V and 11 bases from J, leaving 16 bases between. This CDR3 spans 13 amino acids.

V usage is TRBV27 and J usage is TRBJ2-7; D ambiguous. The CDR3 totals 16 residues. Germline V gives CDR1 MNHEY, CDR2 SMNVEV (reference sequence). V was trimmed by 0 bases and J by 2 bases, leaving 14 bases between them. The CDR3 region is CASSLSSPGPAYEQYF. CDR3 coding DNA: TGTGCCAGCAGTTTATCCTCCCCAGGACCTGCCTACGAGCAGTACTTC.

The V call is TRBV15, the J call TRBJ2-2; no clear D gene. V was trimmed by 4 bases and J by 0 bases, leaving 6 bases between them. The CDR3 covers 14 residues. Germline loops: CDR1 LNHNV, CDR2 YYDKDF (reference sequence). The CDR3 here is CATSIVANTGELFF. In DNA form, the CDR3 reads TGTGCCACCAGCATAGTTGCGAACACCGGGGAGCTGTTTTTT.

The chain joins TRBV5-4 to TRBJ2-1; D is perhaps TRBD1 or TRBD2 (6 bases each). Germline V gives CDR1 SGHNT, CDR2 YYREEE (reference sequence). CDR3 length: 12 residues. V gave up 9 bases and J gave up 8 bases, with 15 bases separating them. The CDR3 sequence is CAMFAGGDEQFF. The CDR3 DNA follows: TGTGCCATGTTCGCCGGGGGCGATGAGCAGTTCTTC. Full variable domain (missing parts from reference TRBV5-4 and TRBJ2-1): ETGVTQSPTHLIKTRGQQVTLRCSSQSGHNTVSWYQQALGQGPQFIFQYYREEENGRGNFPPRFSGLQFPNYSSELNVNALELDDSALYLCAMFAGGDEQFFGPGTRLTVL.

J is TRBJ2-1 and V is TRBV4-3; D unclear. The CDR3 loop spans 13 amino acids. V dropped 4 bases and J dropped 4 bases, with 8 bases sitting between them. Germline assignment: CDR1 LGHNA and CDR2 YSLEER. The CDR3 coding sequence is TGCGCCAGCAGCCGCACGAATTACAATGAGCAGTTCTTC. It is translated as CASSRTNYNEQFF.

For the CDR3, the DNA is TGTGCCAGCACCATGGCAGGGGGTGGGAATGAGCAGTTCTTC. This translates into CASTMAGGGNEQFF. The gene calls are TRBV2 and TRBJ2-1; 7 bases are shared with TRBD1. CDR1 and CDR2 from the germline V gene are SNHLY and FYNNEI. The CDR3 extends over 14 amino acids. J gave up 7 bases and V 7 bases, and 10 bases lay outside the gene matches.

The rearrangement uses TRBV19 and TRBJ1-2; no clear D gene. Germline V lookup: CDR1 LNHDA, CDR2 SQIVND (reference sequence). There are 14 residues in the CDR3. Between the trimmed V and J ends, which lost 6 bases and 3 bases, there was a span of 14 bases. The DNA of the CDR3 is TGTGCCAGTAGCTCCGGTCCTTCCTACTATGGCTACACCTTC. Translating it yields CASSSGPSYYGYTF. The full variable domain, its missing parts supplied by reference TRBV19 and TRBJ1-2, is DGGITQSPKYLFRKEGQNVTLSCEQNLNHDAMYWYRQDPGQGLRLIYYSQIVNDFQKGDIAEGYSVSREKKESFPLTVTSAQKNPTAFYLCASSSGPSYYGYTFGSGTRLTVV.

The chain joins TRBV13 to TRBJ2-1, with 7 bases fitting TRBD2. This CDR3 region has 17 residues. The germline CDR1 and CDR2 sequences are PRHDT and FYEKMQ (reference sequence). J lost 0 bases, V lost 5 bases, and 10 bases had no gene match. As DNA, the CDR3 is TGTGCCAGCAGCCCCGAGCCCAGGGACTACTCCTACAATGAGCAGTTCTTC. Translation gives CASSPEPRDYSYNEQFF.

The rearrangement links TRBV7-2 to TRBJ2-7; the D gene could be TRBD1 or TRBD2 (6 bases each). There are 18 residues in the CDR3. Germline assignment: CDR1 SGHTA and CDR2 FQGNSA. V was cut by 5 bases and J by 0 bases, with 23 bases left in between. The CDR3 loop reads CASSTTGGRLSRSYEQYF. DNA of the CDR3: TGTGCCAGCAGCACTACTGGGGGGCGCCTCAGTCGCTCCTACGAGCAGTACTTC.

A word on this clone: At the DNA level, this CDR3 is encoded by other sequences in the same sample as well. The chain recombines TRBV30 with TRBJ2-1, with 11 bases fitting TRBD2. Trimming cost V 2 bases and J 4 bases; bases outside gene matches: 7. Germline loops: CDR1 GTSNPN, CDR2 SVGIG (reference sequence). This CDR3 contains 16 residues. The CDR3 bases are TGTGCCTGGAGTTGGGTAGCGGGAGGGCCGTACAATGAGCAGTTCTTC. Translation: CAWSWVAGGPYNEQFF.

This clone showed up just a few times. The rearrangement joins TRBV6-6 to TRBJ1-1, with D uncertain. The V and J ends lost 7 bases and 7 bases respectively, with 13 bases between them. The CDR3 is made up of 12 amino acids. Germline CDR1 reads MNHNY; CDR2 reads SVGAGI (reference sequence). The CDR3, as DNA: TGTGCCAGCACCTGGAGTCAAAGTGAAGCTTTCTTT. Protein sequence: CASTWSQSEAFF.

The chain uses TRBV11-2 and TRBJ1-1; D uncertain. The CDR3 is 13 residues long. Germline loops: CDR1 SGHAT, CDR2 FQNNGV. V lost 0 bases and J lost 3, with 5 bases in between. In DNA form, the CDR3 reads TGTGCCAGCAGCTTAGATCCGGACACTGAAGCTTTCTTT. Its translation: CASSLDPDTEAFF.

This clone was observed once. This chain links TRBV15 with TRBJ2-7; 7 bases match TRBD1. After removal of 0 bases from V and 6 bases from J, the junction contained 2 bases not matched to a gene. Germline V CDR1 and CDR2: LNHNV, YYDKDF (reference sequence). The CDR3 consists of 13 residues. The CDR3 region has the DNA TGTGCCACCAGCAGAGAAGAGGGGGCCGAGCAGTACTTC. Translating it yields CATSREEGAEQYF.

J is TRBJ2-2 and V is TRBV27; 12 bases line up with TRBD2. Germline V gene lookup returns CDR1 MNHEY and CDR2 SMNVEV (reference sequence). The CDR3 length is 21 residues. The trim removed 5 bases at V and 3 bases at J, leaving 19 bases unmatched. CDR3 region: CASSPYWTSGARGLDTGELFF. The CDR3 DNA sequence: TGTGCCAGCAGTCCCTATTGGACTAGCGGGGCAAGAGGGTTGGACACCGGGGAGCTGTTTTTT.

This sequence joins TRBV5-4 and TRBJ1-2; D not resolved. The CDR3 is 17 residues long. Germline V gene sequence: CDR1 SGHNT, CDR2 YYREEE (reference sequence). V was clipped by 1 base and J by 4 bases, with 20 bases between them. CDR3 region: CASSLKREAPNPYGYTF. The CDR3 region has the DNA TGTGCCAGCAGCTTGAAACGTGAAGCCCCAAACCCCTATGGCTACACCTTC.

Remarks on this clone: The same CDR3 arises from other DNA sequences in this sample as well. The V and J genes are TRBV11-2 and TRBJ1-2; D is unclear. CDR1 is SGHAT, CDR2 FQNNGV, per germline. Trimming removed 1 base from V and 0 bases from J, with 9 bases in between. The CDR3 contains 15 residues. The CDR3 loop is CASSLGGGPNYGYTF. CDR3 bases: TGTGCCAGCAGCTTAGGGGGTGGCCCTAACTATGGCTACACCTTC.

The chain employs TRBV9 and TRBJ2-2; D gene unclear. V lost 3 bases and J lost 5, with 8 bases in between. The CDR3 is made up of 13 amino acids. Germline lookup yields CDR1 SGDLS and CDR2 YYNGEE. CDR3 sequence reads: CASSGSRTGELFF. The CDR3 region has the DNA TGTGCCAGCAGCGGGAGTCGGACCGGGGAGCTGTTTTTT.

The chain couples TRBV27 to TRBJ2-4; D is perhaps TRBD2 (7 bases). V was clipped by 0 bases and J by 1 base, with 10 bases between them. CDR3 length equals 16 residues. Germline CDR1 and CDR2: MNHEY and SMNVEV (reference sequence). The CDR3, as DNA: TGTGCCAGCAGTTTATCTGGGGGGGCGGCCAAAAACATTCAGTACTTC. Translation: CASSLSGGAAKNIQYF.

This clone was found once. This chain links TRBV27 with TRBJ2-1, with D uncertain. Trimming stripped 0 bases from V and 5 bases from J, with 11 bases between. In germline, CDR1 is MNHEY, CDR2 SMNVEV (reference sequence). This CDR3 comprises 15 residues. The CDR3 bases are TGTGCCAGCAGTTTATCCGGGCCCTTTCACAATGAGCAGTTCTTC. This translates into CASSLSGPFHNEQFF.

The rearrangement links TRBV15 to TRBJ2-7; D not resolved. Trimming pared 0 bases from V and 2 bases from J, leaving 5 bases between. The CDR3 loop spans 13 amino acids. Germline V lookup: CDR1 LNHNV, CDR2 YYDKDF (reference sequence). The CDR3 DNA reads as TGTGCCACCAGCAGAGACTGGGCCTACGAGCAGTACTTC. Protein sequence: CATSRDWAYEQYF. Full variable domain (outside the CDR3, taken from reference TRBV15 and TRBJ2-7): DAMVIQNPRYQVTQFGKPVTLSCSQTLNHNVMYWYQQKSSQAPKLLFHYYDKDFNNEADTPDNFQSRRPNTSFCFLDIRSPGLGDTAMYLCATSRDWAYEQYFGPGTRLTVT.

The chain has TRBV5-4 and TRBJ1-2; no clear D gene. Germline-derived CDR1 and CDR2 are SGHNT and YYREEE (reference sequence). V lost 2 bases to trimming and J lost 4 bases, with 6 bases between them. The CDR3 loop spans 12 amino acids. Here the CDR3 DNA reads TGTGCCAGCAGCTTAGACATCTATGGCTACACCTTC. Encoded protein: CASSLDIYGYTF.

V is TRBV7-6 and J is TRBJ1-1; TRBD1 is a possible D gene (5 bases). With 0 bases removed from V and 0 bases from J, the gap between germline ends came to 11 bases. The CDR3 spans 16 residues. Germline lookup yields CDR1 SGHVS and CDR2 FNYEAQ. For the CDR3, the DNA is TGTGCCAGCAGCTTAGCGGTTCGGGGGATGAACACTGAAGCTTTCTTT. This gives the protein CASSLAVRGMNTEAFF.

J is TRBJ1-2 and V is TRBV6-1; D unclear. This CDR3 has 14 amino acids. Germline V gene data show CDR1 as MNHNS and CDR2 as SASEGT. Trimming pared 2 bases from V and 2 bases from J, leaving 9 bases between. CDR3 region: CASSEISGNYGYTF. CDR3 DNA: TGTGCCAGCAGTGAAATTTCCGGGAACTATGGCTACACCTTC.

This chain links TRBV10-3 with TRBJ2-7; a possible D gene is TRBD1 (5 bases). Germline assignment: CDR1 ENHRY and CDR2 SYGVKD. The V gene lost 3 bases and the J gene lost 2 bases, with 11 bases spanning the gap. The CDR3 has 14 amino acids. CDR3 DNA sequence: TGTGCCATCAGTGATGACAGTTACGCCTACGAGCAGTACTTC. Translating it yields CAISDDSYAYEQYF.

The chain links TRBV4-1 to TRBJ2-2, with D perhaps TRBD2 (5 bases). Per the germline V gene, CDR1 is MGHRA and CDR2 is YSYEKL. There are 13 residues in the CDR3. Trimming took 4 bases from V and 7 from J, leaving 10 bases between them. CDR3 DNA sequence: TGCGCCAGCAGCCCGCGCCGGGACGGGGAGCTGTTTTTT. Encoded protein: CASSPRRDGELFF.

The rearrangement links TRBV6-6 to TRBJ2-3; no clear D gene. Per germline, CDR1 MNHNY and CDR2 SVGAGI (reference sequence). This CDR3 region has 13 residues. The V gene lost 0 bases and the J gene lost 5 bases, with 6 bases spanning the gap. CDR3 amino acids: CASSYSGLDTQYF. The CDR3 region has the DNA TGTGCCAGCAGTTACTCGGGGTTAGATACGCAGTATTTT.